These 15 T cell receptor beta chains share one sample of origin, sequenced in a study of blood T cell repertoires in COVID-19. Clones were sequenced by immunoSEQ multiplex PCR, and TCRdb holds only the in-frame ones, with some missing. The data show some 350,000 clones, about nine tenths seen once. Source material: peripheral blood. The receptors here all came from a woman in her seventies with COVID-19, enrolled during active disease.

The CDR3 region has the DNA TGTGCCAGCAGCTTCCAGGACAGGCCAGCATATGGCTACACCTTC. It translates to CASSFQDRPAYGYTF. The chain employs TRBV5-4 and TRBJ1-2; 7 positions agree with TRBD1. The CDR3 contains 15 residues. Looked up from germline, CDR1 is SGHNT and CDR2 is YYREEE (reference sequence). Unmatched junction bases numbered 9, after V lost 2 bases and J lost 5 bases.

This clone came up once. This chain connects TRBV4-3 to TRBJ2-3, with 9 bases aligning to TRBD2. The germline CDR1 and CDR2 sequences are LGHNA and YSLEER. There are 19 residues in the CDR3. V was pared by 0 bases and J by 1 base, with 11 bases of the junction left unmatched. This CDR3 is CASSQESGLLAGRTDTQYF. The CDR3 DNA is TGCGCCAGCAGCCAAGAAAGTGGGCTTCTAGCGGGGCGCACAGATACGCAGTATTTT.

CDR3 region: CASSQARWTGGYNEQFF. The CDR3 bases are TGTGCCAGTAGTCAAGCCAGATGGACAGGGGGCTACAATGAGCAGTTCTTC. The chain carries TRBV19 and TRBJ2-1; TRBD1 agrees at 10 bases. The junction had 10 bases not matched to a gene; V was cut back by 5 bases and J by 3 bases. Germline V gene data show CDR1 as LNHDA and CDR2 as SQIVND (reference sequence). The CDR3 has 17 amino acids.

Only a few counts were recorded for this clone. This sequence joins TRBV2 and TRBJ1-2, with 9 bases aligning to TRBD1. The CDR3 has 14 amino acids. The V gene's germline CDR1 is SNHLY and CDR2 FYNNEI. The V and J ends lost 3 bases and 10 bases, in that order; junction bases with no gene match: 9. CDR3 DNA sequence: TGTGCCAGCAGTGAGATAGGGACAGGGAGCGTCTACACCTTC. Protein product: CASSEIGTGSVYTF.

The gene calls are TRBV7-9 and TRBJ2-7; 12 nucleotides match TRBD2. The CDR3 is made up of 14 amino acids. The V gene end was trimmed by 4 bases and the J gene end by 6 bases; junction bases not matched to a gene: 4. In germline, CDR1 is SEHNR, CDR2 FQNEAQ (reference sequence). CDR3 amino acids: CASSSSGGAGEQYF. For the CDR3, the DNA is TGTGCCAGCAGCTCTAGCGGGGGGGCAGGCGAGCAGTACTTC. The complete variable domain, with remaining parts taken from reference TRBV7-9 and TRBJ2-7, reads DTGVSQNPRHKITKRGQNVTFRCDPISEHNRLYWYRQTLGQGPEFLTYFQNEAQLEKSRLLSDRFSAERPKGSFSTLEIQRTEQGDSAMYLCASSSSGGAGEQYFGPGTRLTVT.

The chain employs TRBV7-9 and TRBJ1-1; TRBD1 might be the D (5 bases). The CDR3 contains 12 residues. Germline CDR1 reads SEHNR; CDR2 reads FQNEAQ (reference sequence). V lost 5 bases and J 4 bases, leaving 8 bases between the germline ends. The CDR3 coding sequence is TGTGCCAGCAGCCCAGACAGCACTGAAGCTTTCTTT. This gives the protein CASSPDSTEAFF.

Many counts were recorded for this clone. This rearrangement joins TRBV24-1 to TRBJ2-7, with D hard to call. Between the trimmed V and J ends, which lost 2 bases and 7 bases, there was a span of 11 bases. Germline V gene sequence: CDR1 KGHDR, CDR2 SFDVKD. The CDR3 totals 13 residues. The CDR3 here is CATSDSITGEQYF. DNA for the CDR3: TGTGCCACCAGTGATTCCATTACCGGGGAGCAGTACTTC.

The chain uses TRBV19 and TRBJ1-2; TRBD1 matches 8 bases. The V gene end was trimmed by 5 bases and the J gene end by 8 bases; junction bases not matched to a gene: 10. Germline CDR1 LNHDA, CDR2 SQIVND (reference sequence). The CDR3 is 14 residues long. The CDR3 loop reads CASSERQGMGGYTF. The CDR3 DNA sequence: TGTGCCAGTAGTGAGAGACAGGGGATGGGCGGCTACACCTTC.

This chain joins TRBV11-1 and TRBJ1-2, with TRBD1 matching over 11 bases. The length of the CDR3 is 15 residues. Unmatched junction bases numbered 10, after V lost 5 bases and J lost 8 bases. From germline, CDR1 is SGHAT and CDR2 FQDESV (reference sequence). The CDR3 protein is CASSLWGQGDYGYTF. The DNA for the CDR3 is TGTGCCAGCAGCCTTTGGGGACAGGGGGATTACGGCTACACCTTC.

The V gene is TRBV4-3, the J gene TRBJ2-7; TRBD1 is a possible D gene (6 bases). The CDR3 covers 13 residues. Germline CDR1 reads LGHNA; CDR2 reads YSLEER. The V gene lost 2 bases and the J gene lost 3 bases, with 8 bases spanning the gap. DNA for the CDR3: TGCGCCAGCAGCCAACAACAGGGCTACGAGCAGTACTTC. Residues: CASSQQQGYEQYF.

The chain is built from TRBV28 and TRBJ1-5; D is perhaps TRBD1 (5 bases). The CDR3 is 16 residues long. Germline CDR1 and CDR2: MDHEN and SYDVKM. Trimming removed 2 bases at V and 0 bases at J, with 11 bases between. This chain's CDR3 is CASSLRQGYSNQPQHF. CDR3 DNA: TGTGCCAGCAGTTTAAGGCAGGGATATAGCAATCAGCCCCAGCATTTT.

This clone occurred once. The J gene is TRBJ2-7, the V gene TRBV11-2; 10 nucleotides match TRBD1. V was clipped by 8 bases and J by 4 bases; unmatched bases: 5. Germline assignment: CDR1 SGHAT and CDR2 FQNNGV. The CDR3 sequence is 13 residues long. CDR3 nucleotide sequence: TGTGCCAGCGAGAGGACAGGGGGTTACGAGCAGTACTTC. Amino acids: CASERTGGYEQYF. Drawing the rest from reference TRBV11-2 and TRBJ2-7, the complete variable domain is EAGVAQSPRYKIIEKRQSVAFWCNPISGHATLYWYQQILGQGPKLLIQFQNNGVVDDSQLPKDRFSAERLKGVDSTLKIQPAKLEDSAVYLCASERTGGYEQYFGPGTRLTVT.

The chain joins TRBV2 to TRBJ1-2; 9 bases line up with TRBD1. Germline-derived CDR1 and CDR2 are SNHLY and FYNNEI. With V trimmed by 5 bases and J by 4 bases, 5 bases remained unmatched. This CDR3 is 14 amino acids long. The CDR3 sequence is CASSQGQGFYGYTF. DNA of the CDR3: TGTGCCAGCAGTCAAGGACAGGGGTTCTATGGCTACACCTTC.

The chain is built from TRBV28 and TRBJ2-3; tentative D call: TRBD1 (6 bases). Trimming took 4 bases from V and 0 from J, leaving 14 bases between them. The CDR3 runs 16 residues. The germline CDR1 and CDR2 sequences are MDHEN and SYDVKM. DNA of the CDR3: TGTGCCAGCAGTTGGACAGTGGGGGTTAGCACAGATACGCAGTATTTT. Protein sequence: CASSWTVGVSTDTQYF. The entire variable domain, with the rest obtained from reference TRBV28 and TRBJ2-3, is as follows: DVKVTQSSRYLVKRTGEKVFLECVQDMDHENMFWYRQDPGLGLRLIYFSYDVKMKEKGDIPEGYSVSREKKERFSLILESASTNQTSMYLCASSWTVGVSTDTQYFGPGTRLTVL.

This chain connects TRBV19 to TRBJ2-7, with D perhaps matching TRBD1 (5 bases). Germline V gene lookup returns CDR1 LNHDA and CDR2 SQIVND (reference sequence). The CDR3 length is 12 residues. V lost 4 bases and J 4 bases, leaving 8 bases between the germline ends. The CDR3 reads CASSTSGYEQYF. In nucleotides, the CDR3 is TGTGCCAGTAGTACTTCAGGGTACGAGCAGTACTTC.